This entry describes one T cell receptor beta chain. As yet, its antigen is unknown. This sample is drawn from a study of beta chain features in type 1 diabetes. Study background: Healthy donors and patients showed comparable age, gender and cell yields. The samples had around 100 million sorted cells examined in all. Findings of the study overall: Moderate but significant shortening of TCRB CDR3s was recorded in all four CD4+ subsets from Type 1 diabetes patients. A greater similarity of naive, central memory and Treg TCRB repertoires was seen among patients than among healthy donors.

The V gene lost 5 bases and the J gene lost 4 bases, with 13 bases spanning the gap. Germline lookup yields CDR1 SGDLS and CDR2 YYNGEE. The CDR3 totals 13 residues. TCRB transcripts that were expressed got sequenced, as all of the isolated RNA had been reverse transcribed. TCRdb's copy holds only in-frame clones and misses some; the assay was immunoSEQ multiplex PCR. This table has around 140,000 clones, around an eighth appearing once. Sequencing was done on a sample of central memory CD4+ T cells from blood. J is TRBJ2-7 and V is TRBV9; a weak D match, TRBD2 (6 bases). This clonotype was obtained from a man aged 18 to 29 with type 1 diabetes. For the CDR3, the DNA is TGTGCCAGCAGTGGGGGGATTGGTTACGAGCAGTACTTC. Encoded protein: CASSGGIGYEQYF.